This T cell receptor (beta chain) derives from a study of patients and donors after allogeneic stem cell transplantation. MiXCR, applied by TCRdb to the RT-PCR reads, yields one record per CDR3 protein. The sample comprises about a million distinct CDR3 sequences, about 20% of which are singletons, and roughly 6% rests with the top ten. The CDR3 is 16 amino acids. The V and J ends lost 8 bases and 2 bases, in that order; junction bases with no gene match: 10. This clonotype appeared a few times. This clonotype originated in a human donor who was either an allogeneic HSCT recipient or a stem cell or donor lymphocyte infusion donor (not recorded which). It is not recorded whose cells these are; they may come from a transplant donor. This sequence joins TRBV12-3 or TRBV12-4 and TRBJ2-2, with 8 positions matching TRBD2. Material: blood, either unsorted or a sorted T cell fraction (not recorded which). The CDR3 DNA is TGTGCCAGCTCCCTTATAGCGGGGATCAACACCGGGGAGCTGTTTTTT. Translating it yields CASSLIAGINTGELFF.